This T cell receptor (beta chain) was profiled in a study of graft-versus-host responses after intestinal transplantation. There are 13 residues in the CDR3. The germline V gene has CDR1 SGHAT and CDR2 FQNNGV. V trimming: 5 bases; J trimming: 8 bases; junction bases outside the gene matches: 7. The authors seeded 200,000 CFSE-labeled responder cells together with 200,000 irradiated stimulator cells tagged with violet dye. Sequencing used immunoSEQ multiplex PCR; TCRdb keeps in-frame clones, though not all of them. The sample records 13,000 to 15,000 clones, approximately 33% being singletons. This receptor was identified in a human patient who received an intestinal transplant. The genes are TRBV11-2 and TRBJ1-1, with 8 positions matching TRBD1. The sequencing used alloreactive CD8+ T cells from a mixed lymphocyte reaction culture, collected before intestinal transplant. Subset here: CFSE-low proliferating T cells sorted from roughly six-day pre-transplant mixed lymphocyte reaction (GvH or HvG direction). CDR3 loop: CASSIGQGTEAFF. Written as DNA, the CDR3 is TGTGCCAGCAGCATAGGACAGGGCACGGAAGCTTTCTTT.